This is a list of T cell receptor beta chains from one sample in a study of post-analysis software for immune sequencing data. TCRdb independently ran MiXCR on the PCR reads; one entry per CDR3 protein. Of around 400,000 distinct CDR3 sequences in the sample, more than 30% were seen once. Sequencing was carried out using blood. Receptors were obtained from a girl aged 2-10 years with multiple sclerosis. Each CDR3 is given with its conserved first and last residue. The D gene is left open where the match is weak. A row's size may be missing; if present it is once, few, many or a size class.

V: TRBV7-8; J: TRBJ2-7; length: 15; size: -; D: -; DNA: TGTGCCAGCAGCGCCAGAATGACGGTATCCTACGAGCAGTACTTC; CDR3: CASSARMTVSYEQYF
V: TRBV18; J: TRBJ1-6; length: 16; size: -; D: -; DNA: TGTGCCAGCTCAGCTACAACGACAGGATATAATTCACCCCTCCACTTT; CDR3: CASSATTTGYNSPLHF
V: TRBV28; J: TRBJ1-3; length: 16; size: -; D: -; DNA: TGTGCCAGCAGTGCCCCCGACAGATTCTCCGGAAACACCATATATTTT; CDR3: CASSAPDRFSGNTIYF
V: TRBV9; J: TRBJ1-1; length: 15; size: few; D: -; DNA: TGTGCCAGCAGCGTAGTAAGGACTGGGAACACTGAAGCTTTCTTT; CDR3: CASSVVRTGNTEAFF
V: TRBV5-6; J: TRBJ2-7; length: 13; size: -; D: -; DNA: TGTGCCAGCAGCTGGGGCAGGGTCGACGAGCAGTACTTC; CDR3: CASSWGRVDEQYF
V: TRBV5-4; J: TRBJ2-5; length: 16; size: -; D: -; DNA: TGTGCCAGCAGCTTGAAACCAGGGGACCCATCGGAGACCCAGTACTTC; CDR3: CASSLKPGDPSETQYF
V: TRBV4-1; J: TRBJ2-7; length: 15; size: few; D: -; DNA: TGCGCCAGCAGCCAAGACAGCAGGGCGATGGACGAGCAGTACTTC; CDR3: CASSQDSRAMDEQYF
V: TRBV5-1; J: TRBJ2-7; length: 14; size: few; D: -; DNA: TGCGCCAGCAGCCCAGGGACCTCCGCGGGCGAGCAGTACTTC; CDR3: CASSPGTSAGEQYF
V: TRBV7-2; J: TRBJ2-1; length: 16; size: -; D: -; DNA: TGTGCCAGCAGCCAGTTCCAAGTGAGCTCCTACAATGAGCAGTTCTTC; CDR3: CASSQFQVSSYNEQFF
V: TRBV12-3/TRBV12-4; J: TRBJ1-2; length: 18; size: once; D: TRBD1; DNA: TGTGCCAGCAGGACCTGGCCGGGACAGGGTGTATTTGGCTATGGCTACACCTTC; CDR3: CASRTWPGQGVFGYGYTF
V: TRBV3-1; J: TRBJ1-2; length: 13; size: -; D: TRBD1; DNA: TGTGCCAGCAGCATCCCCGGGACAGGGATTGGCACCTTC; CDR3: CASSIPGTGIGTF
V: TRBV11-2; J: TRBJ1-2; length: 11; size: -; D: -; DNA: TGTGCCAGCAGCTCTCAAAGCCGCTACACCTTC; CDR3: CASSSQSRYTF
V: TRBV7-3; J: TRBJ2-5; length: 14; size: few; D: -; DNA: TGTGCCAGCAGCTTAACCCTCACCGGAGAGACCCAGTACTTC; CDR3: CASSLTLTGETQYF
V: TRBV28; J: TRBJ1-4; length: 20; size: -; D: -; DNA: TGTGCCAGCAGAGACCTGACAGACCTCATTCTTCATTCAACTAATGAAAAACTGTTTTTT; CDR3: CASRDLTDLILHSTNEKLFF
V: TRBV7-8; J: TRBJ2-7; length: 15; size: many; D: -; DNA: TGTGCCAGCAGCGGAAGCAACAGGTACTCCTACGAGCAGTACTTC; CDR3: CASSGSNRYSYEQYF
V: TRBV6-5; J: TRBJ1-2; length: 17; size: -; D: -; DNA: TGTGCCAGCAGTTACTCTCAAGGGCGACAGTGGGACTATGGCTACACCTTC; CDR3: CASSYSQGRQWDYGYTF
V: TRBV5-1; J: TRBJ2-3; length: 14; size: few; D: TRBD2; DNA: TGCGCCAGCACCGGAGCGGGAGGGTACGATACGCAGTATTTT; CDR3: CASTGAGGYDTQYF
V: TRBV28; J: TRBJ1-3; length: 18; size: -; D: -; DNA: TGTGCCAGCATTGTTCGAGGAGGAAGCGAATTCTCTGGAAACACCATATATTTT; CDR3: CASIVRGGSEFSGNTIYF
V: TRBV13; J: TRBJ2-5; length: 14; size: few; D: TRBD2; DNA: TGTGCCAGCAGCTGGGGACTAGTGCCGGAGACCCAGTACTTC; CDR3: CASSWGLVPETQYF
V: TRBV9; J: TRBJ1-2; length: 13; size: -; D: TRBD1; DNA: TGTGCCAGCAGCGTAGGACAGGGGGGTGGCTACACCTTC; CDR3: CASSVGQGGGYTF
V: TRBV20-1; J: TRBJ1-5; length: 15; size: -; D: TRBD1; DNA: TGCAGTGCTTGGACAGGGGAGGGCGGCAATCAGCCCCAGCATTTT; CDR3: CSAWTGEGGNQPQHF
V: TRBV5-1; J: TRBJ1-4; length: 14; size: -; D: -; DNA: TGCGCCAGCAGCTTGAGGACAGATGATGAAAAACGGTTTTTT; CDR3: CASSLRTDDEKRFF
V: TRBV28; J: TRBJ2-7; length: 12; size: -; D: -; DNA: TGTGCCAGCAATGGGCAAAACTACGAGCAGTACTTC; CDR3: CASNGQNYEQYF
V: TRBV2; J: TRBJ1-2; length: 13; size: few; D: -; DNA: TGTGCCGGGGGAACAGAAATTAACTATGGCTACACCTTC; CDR3: CAGGTEINYGYTF